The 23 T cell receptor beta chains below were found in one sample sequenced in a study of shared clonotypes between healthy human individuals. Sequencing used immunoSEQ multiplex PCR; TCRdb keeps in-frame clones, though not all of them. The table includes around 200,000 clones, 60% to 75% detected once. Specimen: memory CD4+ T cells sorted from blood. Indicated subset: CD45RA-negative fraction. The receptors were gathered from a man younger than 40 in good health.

Written as DNA, the CDR3 is TGTGCCATCGCGCTTCGGACTAGCGGGAGGGCCTGGGATACGCAGTATTTT. It encodes CAIALRTSGRAWDTQYF. The chain combines TRBV6-4 with TRBJ2-3; TRBD2 matches at 15 bases. The V gene's germline CDR1 is MRHNA and CDR2 SNTAGT. The V gene end was trimmed by 10 bases and the J gene end by 6 bases; junction bases not matched to a gene: 14. The CDR3 has 17 amino acids.

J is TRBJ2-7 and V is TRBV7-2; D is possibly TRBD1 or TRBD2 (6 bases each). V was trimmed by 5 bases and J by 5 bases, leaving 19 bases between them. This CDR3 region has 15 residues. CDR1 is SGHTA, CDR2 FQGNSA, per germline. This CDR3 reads CASSPQGGPRDEQYF. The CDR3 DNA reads TGTGCCAGCAGCCCCCAAGGGGGGCCTAGGGACGAGCAGTACTTC.

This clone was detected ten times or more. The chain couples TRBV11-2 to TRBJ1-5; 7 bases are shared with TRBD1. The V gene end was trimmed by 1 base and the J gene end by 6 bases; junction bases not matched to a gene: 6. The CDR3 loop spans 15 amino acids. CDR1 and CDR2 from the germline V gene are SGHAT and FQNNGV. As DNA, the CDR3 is TGTGCCAGCAGCTTAGCAGGGGGAGTAAGTCAGCCCCAGCATTTT. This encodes CASSLAGGVSQPQHF.

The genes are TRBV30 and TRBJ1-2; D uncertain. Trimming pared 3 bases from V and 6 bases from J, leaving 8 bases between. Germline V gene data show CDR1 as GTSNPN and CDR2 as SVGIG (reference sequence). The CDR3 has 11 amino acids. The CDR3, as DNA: TGTGCCTGGAGCGACCTGAATGGCTACACCTTC. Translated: CAWSDLNGYTF.

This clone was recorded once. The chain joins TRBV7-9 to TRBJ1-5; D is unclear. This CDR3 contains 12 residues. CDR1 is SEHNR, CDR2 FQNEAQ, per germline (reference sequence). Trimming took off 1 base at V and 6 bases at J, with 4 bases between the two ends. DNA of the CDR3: TGTGCCAGCAGCTTAGGGTCTCAGCCCCAGCATTTT. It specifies CASSLGSQPQHF.

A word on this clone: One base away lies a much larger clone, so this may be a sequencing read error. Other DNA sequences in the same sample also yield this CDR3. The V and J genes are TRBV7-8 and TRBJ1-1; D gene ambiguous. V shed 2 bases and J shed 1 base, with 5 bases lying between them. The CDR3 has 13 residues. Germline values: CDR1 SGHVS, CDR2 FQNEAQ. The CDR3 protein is CASSLRGNTEAFF. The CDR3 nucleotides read TGTGCCAGCAGCTTACGGGGGAACACTGAAGCTTTCTTT.

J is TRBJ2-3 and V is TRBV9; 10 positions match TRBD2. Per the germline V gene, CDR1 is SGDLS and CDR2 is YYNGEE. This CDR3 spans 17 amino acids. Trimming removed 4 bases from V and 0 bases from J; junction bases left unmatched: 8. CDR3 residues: CASSPRTSGASTDTQYF. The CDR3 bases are TGTGCCAGCAGCCCCCGGACTAGCGGAGCTAGCACAGATACGCAGTATTTT.

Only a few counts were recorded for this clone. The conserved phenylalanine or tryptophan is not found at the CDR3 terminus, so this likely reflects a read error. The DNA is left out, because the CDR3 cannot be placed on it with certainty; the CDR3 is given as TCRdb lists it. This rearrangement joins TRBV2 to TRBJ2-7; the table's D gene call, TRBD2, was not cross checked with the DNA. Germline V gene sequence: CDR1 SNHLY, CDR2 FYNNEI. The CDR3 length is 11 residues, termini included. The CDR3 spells CASSEGTSGRL.

The CDR3 DNA reads TGTGCCACCCAAGAGACATTCGGACCCGCCGCCCAGTACTTC. The encoded protein is CATQETFGPAAQYF. The chain uses TRBV10-3 and TRBJ2-5; D gene uncertain. The germline V gene encodes CDR1 ENHRY and CDR2 SYGVKD. V was clipped by 10 bases and J by 9 bases, with 24 bases between them. The CDR3 is made up of 14 amino acids.

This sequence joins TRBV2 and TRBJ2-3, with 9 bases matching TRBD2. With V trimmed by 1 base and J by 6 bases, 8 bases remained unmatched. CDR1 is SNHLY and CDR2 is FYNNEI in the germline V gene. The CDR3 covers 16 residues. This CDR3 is CASSEDGGRASDTQYF. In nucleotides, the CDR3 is TGTGCCAGCAGTGAAGATGGCGGGAGGGCCTCGGATACGCAGTATTTT.

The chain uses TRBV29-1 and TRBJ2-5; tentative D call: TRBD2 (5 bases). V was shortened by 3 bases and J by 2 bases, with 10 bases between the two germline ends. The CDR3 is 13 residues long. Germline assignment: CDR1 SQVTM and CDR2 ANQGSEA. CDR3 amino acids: CSVEVATQETQYF. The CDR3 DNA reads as TGCAGCGTTGAGGTAGCGACTCAAGAGACCCAGTACTTC.

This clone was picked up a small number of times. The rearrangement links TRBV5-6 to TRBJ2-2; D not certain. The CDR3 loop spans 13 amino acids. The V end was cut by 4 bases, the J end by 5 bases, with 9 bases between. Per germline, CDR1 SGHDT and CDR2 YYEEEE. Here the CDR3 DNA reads TGTGCCAGCAGCATGAGACCTACCGGGGAGCTGTTTTTT. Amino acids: CASSMRPTGELFF. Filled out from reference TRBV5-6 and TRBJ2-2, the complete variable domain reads DAGVTQSPTHLIKTRGQQVTLRCSPKSGHDTVSWYQQALGQGPQFIFQYYEEEERQRGNFPDRFSGHQFPNYSSELNVNALLLGDSALYLCASSMRPTGELFFGEGSRLTVL.

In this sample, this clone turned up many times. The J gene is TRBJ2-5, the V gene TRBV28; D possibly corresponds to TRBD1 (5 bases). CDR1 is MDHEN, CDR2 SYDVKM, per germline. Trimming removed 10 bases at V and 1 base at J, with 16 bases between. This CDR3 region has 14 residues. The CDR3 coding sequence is TGTGCCACCACCCGAGACAGCATCCAAGAGACCCAGTACTTC. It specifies CATTRDSIQETQYF.

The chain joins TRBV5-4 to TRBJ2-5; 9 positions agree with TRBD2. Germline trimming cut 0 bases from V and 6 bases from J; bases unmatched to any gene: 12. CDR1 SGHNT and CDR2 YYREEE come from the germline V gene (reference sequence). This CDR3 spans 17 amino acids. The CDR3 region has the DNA TGTGCCAGCAGCTTGGGAGGACTAGCGAGAACGGTAAAGACCCAGTACTTC. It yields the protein CASSLGGLARTVKTQYF.

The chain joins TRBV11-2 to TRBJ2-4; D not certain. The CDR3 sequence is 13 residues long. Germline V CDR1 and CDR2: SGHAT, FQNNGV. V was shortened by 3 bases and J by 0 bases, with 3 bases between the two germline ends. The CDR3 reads CASSFLAKNIQYF. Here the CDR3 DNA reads TGTGCCAGCAGCTTCCTAGCCAAAAACATTCAGTACTTC. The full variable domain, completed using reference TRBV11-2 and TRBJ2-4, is EAGVAQSPRYKIIEKRQSVAFWCNPISGHATLYWYQQILGQGPKLLIQFQNNGVVDDSQLPKDRFSAERLKGVDSTLKIQPAKLEDSAVYLCASSFLAKNIQYFGAGTRLSVL.

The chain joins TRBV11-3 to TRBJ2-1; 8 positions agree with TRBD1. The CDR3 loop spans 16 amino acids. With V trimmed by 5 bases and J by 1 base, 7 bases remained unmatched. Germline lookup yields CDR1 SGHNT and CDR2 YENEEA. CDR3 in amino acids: CASSPATGGSYNEQFF. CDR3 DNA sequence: TGTGCCAGCAGCCCGGCAACAGGGGGTTCCTACAATGAGCAGTTCTTC.

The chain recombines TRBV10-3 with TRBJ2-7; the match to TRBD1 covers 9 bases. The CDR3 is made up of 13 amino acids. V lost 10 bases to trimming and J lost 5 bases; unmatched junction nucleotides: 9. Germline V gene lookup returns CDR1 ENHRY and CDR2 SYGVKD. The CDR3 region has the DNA TGTGCCAGCAACCGGGACAGGGCGAACGAGCAGTACTTC. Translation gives CASNRDRANEQYF.

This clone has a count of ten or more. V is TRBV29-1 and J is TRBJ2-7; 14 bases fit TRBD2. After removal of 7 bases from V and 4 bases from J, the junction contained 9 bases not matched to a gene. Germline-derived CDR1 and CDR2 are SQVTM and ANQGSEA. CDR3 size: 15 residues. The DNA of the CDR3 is TGCAGCGCAACGCACGGGACTAGCGGGAGATACGAGCAGTACTTC. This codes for CSATHGTSGRYEQYF.

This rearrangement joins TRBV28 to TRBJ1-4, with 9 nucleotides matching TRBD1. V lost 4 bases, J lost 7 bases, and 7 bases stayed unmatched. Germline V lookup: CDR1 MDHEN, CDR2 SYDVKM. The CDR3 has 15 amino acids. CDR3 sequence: CASSSTGGAGEKLFF. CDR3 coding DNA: TGTGCCAGCAGTTCCACAGGGGGCGCGGGTGAAAAACTGTTTTTT.

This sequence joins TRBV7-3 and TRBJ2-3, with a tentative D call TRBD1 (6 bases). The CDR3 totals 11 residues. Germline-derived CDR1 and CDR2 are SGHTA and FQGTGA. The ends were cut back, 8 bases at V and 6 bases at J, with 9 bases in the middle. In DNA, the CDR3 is TGTGCCAGCGGCCAGGGGGATACGCAGTATTTT. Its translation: CASGQGDTQYF.

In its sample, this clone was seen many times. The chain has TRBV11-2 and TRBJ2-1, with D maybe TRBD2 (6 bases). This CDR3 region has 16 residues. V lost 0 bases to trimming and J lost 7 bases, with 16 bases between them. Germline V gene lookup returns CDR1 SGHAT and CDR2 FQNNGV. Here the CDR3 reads CASSLDWVGSGNEQFF. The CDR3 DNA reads TGTGCCAGCAGCTTAGATTGGGTGGGTAGCGGTAATGAGCAGTTCTTC.

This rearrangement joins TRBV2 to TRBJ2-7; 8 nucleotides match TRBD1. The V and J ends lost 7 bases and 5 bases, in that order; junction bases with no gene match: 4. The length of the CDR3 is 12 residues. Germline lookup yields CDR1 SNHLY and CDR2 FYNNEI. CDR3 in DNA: TGTGCCAGCACGCGGACAGGGAACGAGCAGTACTTC. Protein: CASTRTGNEQYF.

The CDR3 protein is CASSLHTGGPNTGELFF. Here the CDR3 DNA reads TGTGCCAGCAGCTTACATACCGGGGGGCCGAACACCGGGGAGCTGTTTTTT. This sequence joins TRBV7-2 and TRBJ2-2; a weak D match, TRBD2 (7 bases). V shed 2 bases and J shed 0 bases, with 13 bases lying between them. Per the germline V gene, CDR1 is SGHTA and CDR2 is FQGNSA. The CDR3 spans 17 residues. The full variable domain, completed using reference TRBV7-2 and TRBJ2-2, is GAGVSQSPSNKVTEKGKDVELRCDPISGHTALYWYRQSLGQGLEFLIYFQGNSAPDKSGLPSDRFSAERTGGSVSTLTIQRTQQEDSAVYLCASSLHTGGPNTGELFFGEGSRLTVL.